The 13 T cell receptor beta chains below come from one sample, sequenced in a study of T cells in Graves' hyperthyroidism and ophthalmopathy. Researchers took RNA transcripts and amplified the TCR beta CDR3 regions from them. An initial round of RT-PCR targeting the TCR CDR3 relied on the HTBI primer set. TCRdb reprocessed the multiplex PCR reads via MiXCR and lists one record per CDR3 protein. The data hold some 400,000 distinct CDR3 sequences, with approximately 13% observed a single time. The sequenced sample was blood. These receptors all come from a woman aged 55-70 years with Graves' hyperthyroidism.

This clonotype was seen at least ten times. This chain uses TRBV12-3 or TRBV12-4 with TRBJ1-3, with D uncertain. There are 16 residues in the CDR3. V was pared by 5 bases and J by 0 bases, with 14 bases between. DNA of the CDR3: TGTGCCAGCAGTCTGCCCGGACGGGACTCTGGAAACACCATATATTTT. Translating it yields CASSLPGRDSGNTIYF.

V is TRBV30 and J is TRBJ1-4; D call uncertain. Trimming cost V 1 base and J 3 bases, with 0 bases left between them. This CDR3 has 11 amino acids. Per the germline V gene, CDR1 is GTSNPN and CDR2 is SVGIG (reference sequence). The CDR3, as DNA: TGTGCCTGGAGTGCTAATGAAAAACTGTTTTTT. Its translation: CAWSANEKLFF.

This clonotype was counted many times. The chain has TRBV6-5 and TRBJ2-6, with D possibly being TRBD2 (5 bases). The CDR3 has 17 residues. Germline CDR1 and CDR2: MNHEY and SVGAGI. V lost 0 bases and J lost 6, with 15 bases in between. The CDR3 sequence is CASSYSKGRPVANVLTF. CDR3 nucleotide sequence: TGTGCCAGCAGTTACTCCAAAGGGAGACCTGTGGCCAACGTCCTGACTTTC.

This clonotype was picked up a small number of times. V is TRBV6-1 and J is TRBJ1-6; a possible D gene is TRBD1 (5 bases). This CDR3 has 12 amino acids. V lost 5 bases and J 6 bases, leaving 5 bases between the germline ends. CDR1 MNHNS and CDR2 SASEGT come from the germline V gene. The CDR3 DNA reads TGTGCCAGCAGTAGGGGTAATTCACCCCTCCACTTT. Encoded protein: CASSRGNSPLHF.

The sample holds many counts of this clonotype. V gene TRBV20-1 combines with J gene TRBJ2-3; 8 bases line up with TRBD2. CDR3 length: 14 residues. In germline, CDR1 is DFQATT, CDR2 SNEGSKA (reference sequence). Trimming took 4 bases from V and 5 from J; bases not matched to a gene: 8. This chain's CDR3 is CSAISGSGVDTQYF. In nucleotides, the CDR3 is TGCAGTGCTATCAGCGGGAGCGGGGTAGATACGCAGTATTTT.

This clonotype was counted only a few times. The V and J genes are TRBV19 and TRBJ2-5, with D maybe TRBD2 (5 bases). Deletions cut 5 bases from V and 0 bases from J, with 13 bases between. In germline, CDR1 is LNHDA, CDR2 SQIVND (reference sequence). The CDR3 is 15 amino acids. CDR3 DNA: TGTGCCAGTAGTGTTCTAGGGAGCTACCAAGAGACCCAGTACTTC. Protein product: CASSVLGSYQETQYF.

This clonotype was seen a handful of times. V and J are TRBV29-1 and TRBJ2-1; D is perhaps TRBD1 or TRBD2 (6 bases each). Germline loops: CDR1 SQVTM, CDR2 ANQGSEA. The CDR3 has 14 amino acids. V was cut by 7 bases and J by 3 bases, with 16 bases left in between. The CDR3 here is CSAKLGGSYNEQFF. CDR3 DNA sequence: TGCAGCGCCAAACTGGGGGGCAGCTACAATGAGCAGTTCTTC.

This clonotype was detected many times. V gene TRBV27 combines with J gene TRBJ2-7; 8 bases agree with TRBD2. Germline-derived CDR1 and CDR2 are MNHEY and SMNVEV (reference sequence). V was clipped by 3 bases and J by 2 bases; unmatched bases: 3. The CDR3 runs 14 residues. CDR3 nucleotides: TGTGCCAGCAGTTTCCTAGCGGGTACCTACGAGCAGTACTTC. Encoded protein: CASSFLAGTYEQYF.

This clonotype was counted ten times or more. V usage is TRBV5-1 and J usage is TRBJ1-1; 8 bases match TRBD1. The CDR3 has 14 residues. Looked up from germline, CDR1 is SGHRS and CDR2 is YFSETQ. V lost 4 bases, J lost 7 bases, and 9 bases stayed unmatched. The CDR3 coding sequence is TGCGCCAGCAGCCCGTATGGACAGGGCGGTGAAGCTTTCTTT. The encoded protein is CASSPYGQGGEAFF.

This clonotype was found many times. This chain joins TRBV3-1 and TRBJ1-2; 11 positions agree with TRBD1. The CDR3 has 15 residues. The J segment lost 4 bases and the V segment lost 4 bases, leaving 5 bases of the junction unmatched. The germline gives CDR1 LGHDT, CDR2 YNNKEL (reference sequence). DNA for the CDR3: TGTGCCAGCAGCCCGTCCGGGACAGGGGGCTATGGCTACACCTTC. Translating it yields CASSPSGTGGYGYTF.

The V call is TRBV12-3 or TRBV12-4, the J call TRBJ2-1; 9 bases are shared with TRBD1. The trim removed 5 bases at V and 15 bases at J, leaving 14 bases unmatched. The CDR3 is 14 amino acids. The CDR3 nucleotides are TGTGCCAGCAGTCTTTCGGGACAGGGAAACCGGCGGTTCTTC. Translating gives CASSLSGQGNRRFF.

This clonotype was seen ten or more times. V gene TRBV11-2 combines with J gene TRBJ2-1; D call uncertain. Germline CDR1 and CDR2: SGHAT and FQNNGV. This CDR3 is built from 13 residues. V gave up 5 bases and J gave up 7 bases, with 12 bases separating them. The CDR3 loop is CASSTNLGNEQFF. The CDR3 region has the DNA TGTGCCAGCAGCACCAACCTAGGGAATGAGCAGTTCTTC.

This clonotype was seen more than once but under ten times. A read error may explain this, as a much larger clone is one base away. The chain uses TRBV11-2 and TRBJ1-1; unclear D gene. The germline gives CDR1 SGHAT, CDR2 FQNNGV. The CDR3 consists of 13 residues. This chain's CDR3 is CASSLAADTGAFF. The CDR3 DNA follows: TGTGCCAGCAGCTTAGCGGCCGACACTGGAGCTTTCTTT.